This T cell receptor (beta chain) was captured in a study of radiation and T cells in renal cell carcinoma. On the study more broadly: Nephrectomy followed 15 Gy stereotactic body radiation by 4 weeks. General observations from the study: From baseline, blood top tumor clonotypes peaked at 2 weeks post-radiation.

Data came from immunoSEQ multiplex PCR; TCRdb stores just in-frame clones and leaves some out. Among more than 75,000 clones listed, over 65% were seen once. Turning to this clone: Its cognate antigen is unknown.

There are 16 residues in the CDR3. In germline, CDR1 is ENHRY, CDR2 SYGVKD. With V trimmed by 0 bases and J by 3 bases, 4 bases remained unmatched. The sample's time point: baseline pretreatment blood. As to treatment: 15 Gy SBRT to primary tumor, nephrectomy 4 weeks later. Clear cell pathology was present in this patient's renal cell carcinoma. J is TRBJ2-3 and V is TRBV10-3, with 9 positions matching TRBD2. The sample was blood, taken from a patient whose treatment included radiotherapy and nephrectomy. This TCR was sampled from a man in his 60s with renal cell carcinoma. The DNA of the CDR3 is TGTGCCATCAGTGAGTCTGGGACTAGCACAACAGATACGCAGTATTTT. Translating it yields CAISESGTSTTDTQYF.